This section outlines one T cell receptor beta chain sequence together with its context. Its specificity is unknown. The data were taken from a study of T cell responses to AZD1222 COVID-19 vaccine. Study results and limitations: Unmutated variant regions reportedly attract nearly half of all spike-specific TCRs.

The repertoire was sequenced with immunoSEQ multiplex PCR; TCRdb's copy has only in-frame clones and lacks some. Of approximately 67,000 clones listed, 86% are singletons. J gave up 2 bases and V 7 bases, and 8 bases lay outside the gene matches. Germline values: CDR1 SGHTA, CDR2 FQGTGA. This CDR3 is built from 16 residues. Sample: peripheral blood, taken on day 0 of AZD1222 vaccination. The chain couples TRBV7-3 to TRBJ2-2, with 9 bases fitting TRBD2. The receptor's source is an adult in good health. As DNA, the CDR3 is TGTGCCAGCACCTCAGCTAGCGGGATTAACACCGGGGAGCTGTTTTTT. This translates into CASTSASGINTGELFF.